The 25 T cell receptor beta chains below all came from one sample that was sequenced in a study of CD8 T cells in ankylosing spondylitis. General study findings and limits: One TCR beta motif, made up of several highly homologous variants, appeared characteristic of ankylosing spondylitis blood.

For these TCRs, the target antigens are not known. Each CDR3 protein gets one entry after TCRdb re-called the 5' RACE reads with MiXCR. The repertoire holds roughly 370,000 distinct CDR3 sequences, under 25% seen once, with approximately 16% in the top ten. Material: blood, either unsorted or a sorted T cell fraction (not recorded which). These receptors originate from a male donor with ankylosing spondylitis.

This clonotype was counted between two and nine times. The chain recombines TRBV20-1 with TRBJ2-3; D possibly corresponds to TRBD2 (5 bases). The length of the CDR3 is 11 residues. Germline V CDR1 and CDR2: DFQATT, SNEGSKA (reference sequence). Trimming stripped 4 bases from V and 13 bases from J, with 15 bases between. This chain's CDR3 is CSANLGVIEYF. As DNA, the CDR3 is TGCAGTGCTAACCTCGGGGTAATTGAGTATTTT.

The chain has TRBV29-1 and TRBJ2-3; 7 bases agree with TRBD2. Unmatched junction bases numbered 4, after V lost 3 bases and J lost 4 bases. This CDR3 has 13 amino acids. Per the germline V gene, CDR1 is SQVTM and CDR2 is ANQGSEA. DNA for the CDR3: TGCAGCGTTGAGCGGGAGCGGGCAGATACGCAGTATTTT. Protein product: CSVERERADTQYF.

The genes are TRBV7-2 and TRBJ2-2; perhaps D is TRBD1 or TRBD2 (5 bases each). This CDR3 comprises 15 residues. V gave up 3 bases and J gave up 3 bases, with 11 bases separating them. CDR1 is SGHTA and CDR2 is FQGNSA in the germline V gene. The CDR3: CASSFSVGDTGELFF. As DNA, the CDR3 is TGTGCCAGCAGCTTTAGCGTGGGGGACACCGGGGAGCTGTTTTTT.

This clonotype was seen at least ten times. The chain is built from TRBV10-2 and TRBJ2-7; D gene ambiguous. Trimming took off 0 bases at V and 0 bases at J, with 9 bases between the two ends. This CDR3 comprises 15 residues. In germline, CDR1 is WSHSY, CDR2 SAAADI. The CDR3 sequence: CASSESRRSSYEQYF. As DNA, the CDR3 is TGCGCCAGCAGTGAGTCCCGCAGGAGCTCCTACGAGCAGTACTTC.

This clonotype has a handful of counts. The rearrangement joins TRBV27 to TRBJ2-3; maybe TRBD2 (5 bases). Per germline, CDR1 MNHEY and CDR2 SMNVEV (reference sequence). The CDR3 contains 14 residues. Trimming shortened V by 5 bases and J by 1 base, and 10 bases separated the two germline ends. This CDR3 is CASSGLTGTDTQYF. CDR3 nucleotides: TGTGCCAGCAGTGGACTGACTGGCACAGATACGCAGTATTTT.

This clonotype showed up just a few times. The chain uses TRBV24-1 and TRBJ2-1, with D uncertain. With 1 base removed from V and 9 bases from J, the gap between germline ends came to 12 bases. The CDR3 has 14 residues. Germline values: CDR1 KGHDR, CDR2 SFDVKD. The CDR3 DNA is TGTGCCACCAGTGATTTTTCCCTCGTCGGTGAGCAGTTCTTC. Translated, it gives CATSDFSLVGEQFF.

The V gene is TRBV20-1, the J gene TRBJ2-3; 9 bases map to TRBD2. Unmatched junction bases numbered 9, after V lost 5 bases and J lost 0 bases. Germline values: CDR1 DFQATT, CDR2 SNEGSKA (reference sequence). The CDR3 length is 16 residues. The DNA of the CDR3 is TGCAGTGCTCGCTGGCCAGCGGGGGGTAGCACAGATACGCAGTATTTT. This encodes CSARWPAGGSTDTQYF.

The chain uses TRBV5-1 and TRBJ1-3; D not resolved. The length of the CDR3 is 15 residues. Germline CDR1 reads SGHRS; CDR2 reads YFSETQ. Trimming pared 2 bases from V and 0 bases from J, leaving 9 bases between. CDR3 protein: CASSFAGNSGNTIYF. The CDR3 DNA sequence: TGCGCCAGCAGCTTCGCAGGAAACTCTGGAAACACCATATATTTT.

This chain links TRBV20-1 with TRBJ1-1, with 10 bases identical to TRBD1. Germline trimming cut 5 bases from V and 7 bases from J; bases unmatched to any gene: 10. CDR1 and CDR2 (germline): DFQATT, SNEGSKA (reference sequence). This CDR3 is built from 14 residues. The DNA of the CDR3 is TGCAGTGCTCGATCCGGGACAGGGGCGAGTGAAGCTTTCTTT. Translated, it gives CSARSGTGASEAFF.

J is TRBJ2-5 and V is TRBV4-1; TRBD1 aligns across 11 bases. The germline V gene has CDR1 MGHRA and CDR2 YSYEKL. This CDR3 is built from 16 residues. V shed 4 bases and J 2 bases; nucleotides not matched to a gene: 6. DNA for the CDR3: TGCGCCAGCAGCCCACAAGGGACAGGGGGTCAAGAGACCCAGTACTTC. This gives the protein CASSPQGTGGQETQYF.

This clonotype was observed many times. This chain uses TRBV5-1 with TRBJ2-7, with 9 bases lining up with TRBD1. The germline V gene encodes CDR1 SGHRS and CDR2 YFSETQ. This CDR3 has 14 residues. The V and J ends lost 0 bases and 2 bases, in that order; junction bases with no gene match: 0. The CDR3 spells CASSLGDRAYEQYF. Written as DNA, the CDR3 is TGCGCCAGCAGCTTGGGGGACAGGGCCTACGAGCAGTACTTC.

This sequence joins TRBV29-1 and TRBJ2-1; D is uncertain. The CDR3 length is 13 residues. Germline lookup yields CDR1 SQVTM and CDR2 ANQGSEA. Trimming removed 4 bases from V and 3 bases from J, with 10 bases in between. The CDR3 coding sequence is TGCAGCGTTGCTATAGTATTCTACAATGAGCAGTTCTTC. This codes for CSVAIVFYNEQFF.

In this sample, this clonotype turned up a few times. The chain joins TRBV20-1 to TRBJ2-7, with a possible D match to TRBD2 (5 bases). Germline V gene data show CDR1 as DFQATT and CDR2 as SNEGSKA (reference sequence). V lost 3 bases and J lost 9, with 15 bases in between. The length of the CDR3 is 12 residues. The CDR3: CSASGGTRGQYF. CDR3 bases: TGCAGTGCTAGTGGCGGCACCCGGGGGCAGTACTTC.

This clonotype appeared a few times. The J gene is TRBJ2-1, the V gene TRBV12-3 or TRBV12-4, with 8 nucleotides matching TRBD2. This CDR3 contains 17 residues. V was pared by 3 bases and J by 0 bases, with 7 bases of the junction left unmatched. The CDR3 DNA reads TGTGCCAGCAGTTTGGCTACTAGCGGTATCTCCTACAATGAGCAGTTCTTC. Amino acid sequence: CASSLATSGISYNEQFF.

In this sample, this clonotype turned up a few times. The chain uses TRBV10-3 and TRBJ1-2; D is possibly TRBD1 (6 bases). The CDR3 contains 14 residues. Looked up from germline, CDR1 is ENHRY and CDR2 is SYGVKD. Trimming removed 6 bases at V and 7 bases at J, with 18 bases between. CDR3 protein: CAIREDRPMVGYTF. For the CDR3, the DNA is TGTGCCATCAGGGAGGACAGACCCATGGTTGGCTACACCTTC.

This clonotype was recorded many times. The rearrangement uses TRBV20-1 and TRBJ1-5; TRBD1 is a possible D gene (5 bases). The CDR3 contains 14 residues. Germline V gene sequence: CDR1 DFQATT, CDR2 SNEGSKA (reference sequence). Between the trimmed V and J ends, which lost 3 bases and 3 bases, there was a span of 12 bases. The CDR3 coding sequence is TGCAGTGCTAGGGGCTGGGGCTTCAATCAGCCCCAGCATTTT. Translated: CSARGWGFNQPQHF.

The CDR3 DNA follows: TGTGCCAGCAGCTTCCCGGGACAGGGGGCTGACTACACCTTC. This codes for CASSFPGQGADYTF. The chain combines TRBV5-6 with TRBJ1-2, with 12 bases fitting TRBD1. V was pared by 2 bases and J by 10 bases, with 6 bases of the junction left unmatched. CDR3 length: 14 amino acids. The germline V gene has CDR1 SGHDT and CDR2 YYEEEE.

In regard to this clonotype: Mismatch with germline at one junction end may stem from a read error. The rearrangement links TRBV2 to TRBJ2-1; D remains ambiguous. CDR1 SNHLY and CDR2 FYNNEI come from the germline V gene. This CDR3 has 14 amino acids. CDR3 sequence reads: CASSEEIRGNEQFF. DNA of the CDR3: TGTGCCAGCAGTGAAGAAATTCGAGGCAATGAGCAGTTTTTC. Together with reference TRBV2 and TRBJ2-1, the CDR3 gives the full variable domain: EPEVTQTPSHQVTQMGQEVILRCVPISNHLYFYWYRQILGQKVEFLVSFYNNEISEKSEIFDDQFSVERPDGSNFTLKIRSTKLEDSAMYFCASSEEIRGNEQFFGPGTRLTVL.

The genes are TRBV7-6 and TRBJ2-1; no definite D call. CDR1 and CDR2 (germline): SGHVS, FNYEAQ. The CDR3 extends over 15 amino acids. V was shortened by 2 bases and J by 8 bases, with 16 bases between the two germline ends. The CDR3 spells CASSLPVVGGDEQFF. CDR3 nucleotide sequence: TGTGCCAGCAGCTTACCAGTTGTTGGTGGCGATGAGCAGTTCTTC.

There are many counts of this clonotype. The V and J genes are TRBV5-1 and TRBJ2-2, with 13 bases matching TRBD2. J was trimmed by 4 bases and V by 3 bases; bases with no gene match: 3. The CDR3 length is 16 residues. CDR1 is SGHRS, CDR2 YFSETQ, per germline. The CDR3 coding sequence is TGCGCCAGCAGCTGGACTAGCGGGAGTGGCACCGGGGAGCTGTTTTTT. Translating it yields CASSWTSGSGTGELFF.

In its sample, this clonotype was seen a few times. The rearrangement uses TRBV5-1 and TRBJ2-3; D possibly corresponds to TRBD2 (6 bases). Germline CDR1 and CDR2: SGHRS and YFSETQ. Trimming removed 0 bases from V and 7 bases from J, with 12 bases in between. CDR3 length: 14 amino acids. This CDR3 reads CASSLDSRGNTQYF. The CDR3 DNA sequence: TGCGCCAGCAGCTTGGACTCCCGGGGGAATACGCAGTATTTT.

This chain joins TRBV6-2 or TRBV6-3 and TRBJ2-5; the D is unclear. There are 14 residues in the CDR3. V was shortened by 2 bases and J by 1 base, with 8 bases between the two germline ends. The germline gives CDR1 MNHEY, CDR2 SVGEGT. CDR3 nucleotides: TGTGCCAGCAGTTACGGCGGAATCCAAGAGACCCAGTACTTC. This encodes CASSYGGIQETQYF.

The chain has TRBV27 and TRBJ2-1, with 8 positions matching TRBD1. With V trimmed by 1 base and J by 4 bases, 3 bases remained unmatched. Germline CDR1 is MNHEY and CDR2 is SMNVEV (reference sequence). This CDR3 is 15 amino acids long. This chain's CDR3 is CASSLFGTGYNEQFF. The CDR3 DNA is TGTGCCAGCAGTTTATTCGGGACAGGATACAATGAGCAGTTCTTC.

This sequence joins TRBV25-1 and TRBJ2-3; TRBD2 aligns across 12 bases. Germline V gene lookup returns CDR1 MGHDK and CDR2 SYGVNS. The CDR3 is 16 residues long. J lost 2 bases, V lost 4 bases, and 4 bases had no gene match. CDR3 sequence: CASSGPSGRATDTQYF. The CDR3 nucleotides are TGTGCCAGCAGTGGGCCTAGCGGGAGGGCCACAGATACGCAGTATTTT. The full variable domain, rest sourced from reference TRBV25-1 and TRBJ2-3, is EADIYQTPRYLVIGTGKKITLECSQTMGHDKMYWYQQDPGMELHLIHYSYGVNSTEKGDLSSESTVSRIRTEHFPLTLESARPSHTSQYLCASSGPSGRATDTQYFGPGTRLTVL.

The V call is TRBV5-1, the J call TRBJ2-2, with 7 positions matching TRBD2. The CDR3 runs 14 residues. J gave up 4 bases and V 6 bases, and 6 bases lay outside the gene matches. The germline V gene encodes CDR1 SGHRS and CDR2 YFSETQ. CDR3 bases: TGCGCCAGCACCCCAACTAGCGTCACCGGGGAGCTGTTTTTT. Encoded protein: CASTPTSVTGELFF.